The 23 T cell receptor beta chains below come from one sample, sequenced in a study of T cells in localized non-small cell lung cancer (dated by TCRdb to the early 2020s). Library generation was performed with the immunoSEQ multiplex PCR assay. The table was pulled from immuneACCESS by TCRdb, which kept in-frame rearrangements only. Such tables lose some clones; where checked, under half of the loss comes from unresolved V genes, and the rest has no known cause. For this sample there are tens of thousands of clones; around 90% appear just once. In total, the top ten clones hold around 16% of the sample. Sequencing used peripheral blood, obtained before any cancer treatment. These receptors were obtained from a man aged 40-75 years with stage I squamous cell lung carcinoma.

J is TRBJ1-5 and V is TRBV27; TRBD1 aligns across 7 bases. The V gene end was trimmed by 5 bases and the J gene end by 4 bases; junction bases not matched to a gene: 5. The CDR3 is made up of 14 amino acids. The germline V gene encodes CDR1 MNHEY and CDR2 SMNVEV (reference sequence). The CDR3 region is CASSRQGQNQPQHF. In DNA form, the CDR3 reads TGTGCCAGCAGTCGACAGGGCCAGAATCAGCCCCAGCATTTT.

This clone was recorded once. The genes are TRBV2 and TRBJ1-1; 7 bases fit TRBD1. Germline assignment: CDR1 SNHLY and CDR2 FYNNEI. The V segment lost 6 bases and the J segment 1 base; nucleotides outside the gene matches: 5. This CDR3 has 14 amino acids. The CDR3 reads CASSQRTGNTEAFF. CDR3 nucleotide sequence: TGTGCCAGCAGCCAGAGGACAGGGAACACTGAAGCTTTCTTT.

This clone was detected only a few times. The V call is TRBV30, the J call TRBJ1-4, with D tentatively TRBD1 (5 bases). V was clipped by 0 bases and J by 4 bases, with 12 bases between them. The CDR3 consists of 15 residues. Germline CDR1 is GTSNPN and CDR2 is SVGIG (reference sequence). CDR3 bases: TGTGCCTGGAGTGTACATCGACAGCGTAATGAAAAACTGTTTTTT. It encodes CAWSVHRQRNEKLFF.

J is TRBJ2-1 and V is TRBV5-1, with D unclear. Germline V gene data show CDR1 as SGHRS and CDR2 as YFSETQ. The CDR3 has 16 amino acids. V lost 2 bases, J lost 0 bases, and 12 bases lay in between. This CDR3 is CASSLITQSSYNEQFF. As DNA, the CDR3 is TGCGCCAGCAGCTTAATCACACAGAGCTCCTACAATGAGCAGTTCTTC.

This rearrangement joins TRBV18 to TRBJ2-1; the D is unclear. This CDR3 spans 13 amino acids. CDR1 KGHSH and CDR2 LQKENI come from the germline V gene. V lost 2 bases, J lost 2 bases, and 4 bases lay in between. CDR3 in amino acids: CASSPITYNEQFF. In DNA form, the CDR3 reads TGTGCCAGCTCACCAATCACCTACAATGAGCAGTTCTTC.

The V and J genes are TRBV7-3 and TRBJ1-1; D is ambiguous. Trimming removed 1 base at V and 4 bases at J, with 7 bases between. Germline values: CDR1 SGHTA, CDR2 FQGTGA. The CDR3 has 13 residues. CDR3 in DNA: TGTGCCAGCAGCTTAAGGCGGGCCACTGAAGCTTTCTTT. Its protein is CASSLRRATEAFF.

V is TRBV7-9 and J is TRBJ1-1, with 7 bases that match TRBD1. CDR3 length equals 15 residues. V lost 4 bases and J lost 5; bases outside the gene matches: 10. CDR1 SEHNR and CDR2 FQNEAQ come from the germline V gene (reference sequence). The CDR3 is CASSSAGTVGTEAFF. The CDR3 coding sequence is TGTGCCAGCAGCTCCGCCGGGACAGTGGGGACTGAAGCTTTCTTT.

Only a few counts were recorded for this clone. The gene calls are TRBV10-3 and TRBJ1-2; TRBD1 matches 9 bases. Germline lookup yields CDR1 ENHRY and CDR2 SYGVKD. The trim removed 4 bases at V and 7 bases at J, leaving 7 bases unmatched. The CDR3 spans 14 residues. The chain's CDR3 is CAISGTGTGTGYTF. The CDR3 coding sequence is TGTGCCATCAGTGGTACCGGGACAGGGACTGGCTACACCTTC.

The chain joins TRBV7-2 to TRBJ2-1; 11 bases are a match to TRBD2. V dropped 1 base and J dropped 10; count of bases not matched to a gene: 12. Per the germline V gene, CDR1 is SGHTA and CDR2 is FQGNSA. CDR3 length: 17 amino acids. CDR3 loop: CASSLVRPSGGSDEQFF. CDR3 bases: TGTGCCAGCAGCTTAGTGAGGCCTAGCGGGGGGTCCGACGAGCAGTTCTTC. The full variable domain, with the rest looked up from reference TRBV7-2 and TRBJ2-1, is GAGVSQSPSNKVTEKGKDVELRCDPISGHTALYWYRQSLGQGLEFLIYFQGNSAPDKSGLPSDRFSAERTGGSVSTLTIQRTQQEDSAVYLCASSLVRPSGGSDEQFFGPGTRLTVL.

The chain combines TRBV5-1 with TRBJ2-2; 7 positions agree with TRBD1. This CDR3 has 15 residues. V shed 2 bases and J 6 bases; nucleotides not matched to a gene: 7. Germline V gene lookup returns CDR1 SGHRS and CDR2 YFSETQ. The DNA of the CDR3 is TGCGCCAGCAGCTTTTCGGACAGGACGGCCGGGGAGCTGTTTTTT. Its translation: CASSFSDRTAGELFF.

CDR3 sequence: CASSSVGANYGYTF. In DNA form, the CDR3 reads TGTGCCAGCAGCTCCGTGGGGGCTAACTATGGCTACACCTTC. The chain employs TRBV7-2 and TRBJ1-2; D is possibly TRBD1 (5 bases). CDR1 is SGHTA and CDR2 is FQGNSA in the germline V gene. Trimming took 4 bases from V and 0 from J, leaving 9 bases between them. The CDR3 runs to 14 residues.

The chain combines TRBV27 with TRBJ2-3; a weak D match, TRBD1 (5 bases). This CDR3 has 16 residues. Germline V gene data show CDR1 as MNHEY and CDR2 as SMNVEV (reference sequence). Trimming took off 6 bases at V and 0 bases at J, with 16 bases between the two ends. As DNA, the CDR3 is TGTGCCAGCAGCTCGAGATGGGGCGTGAGCACAGATACGCAGTATTTT. Translating it yields CASSSRWGVSTDTQYF.

This clone was observed a few times. The chain has TRBV19 and TRBJ1-1; D is undetermined. The ends were cut back, 4 bases at V and 4 bases at J, with 10 bases in the middle. This CDR3 is built from 13 residues. Germline V gives CDR1 LNHDA, CDR2 SQIVND (reference sequence). The CDR3 here is CASSSTASTEAFF. In DNA, the CDR3 is TGTGCCAGTAGTAGTACAGCGTCCACTGAAGCTTTCTTT.

V and J are TRBV2 and TRBJ2-7, with 8 positions matching TRBD1. The CDR3 runs 12 residues. Unmatched junction bases numbered 4, after V lost 6 bases and J lost 6 bases. The V gene's germline CDR1 is SNHLY and CDR2 FYNNEI. CDR3 sequence: CASRRDRGEQYF. The CDR3 coding sequence is TGTGCCAGCAGAAGAGACAGGGGCGAGCAGTACTTC.

The rearrangement links TRBV6-1 to TRBJ1-4; D not resolved. The CDR3 is 14 residues long. V was pared by 7 bases and J by 6 bases, with 15 bases between. Looked up from germline, CDR1 is MNHNS and CDR2 is SASEGT. The CDR3 loop reads CASMVGDWDEKLFF. The CDR3 DNA follows: TGTGCCAGCATGGTGGGTGATTGGGATGAAAAACTGTTTTTT.

The V and J genes are TRBV9 and TRBJ1-1; D not certain. Looked up from germline, CDR1 is SGDLS and CDR2 is YYNGEE. V lost 0 bases and J lost 5, with 11 bases in between. This CDR3 is built from 14 residues. DNA of the CDR3: TGTGCCAGCAGCGTAGTAGGGTTTTCGACTGAAGCTTTCTTT. This codes for CASSVVGFSTEAFF.

The V and J genes are TRBV29-1 and TRBJ2-2; D ambiguous. CDR1 is SQVTM and CDR2 is ANQGSEA in the germline V gene. This CDR3 is built from 14 residues. V was shortened by 4 bases and J by 4 bases, with 13 bases between the two germline ends. CDR3 region: CSVVERVTTGELFF. The DNA of the CDR3 is TGCAGCGTTGTCGAACGGGTTACCACCGGGGAGCTGTTTTTT.

This rearrangement joins TRBV19 to TRBJ1-5; 8 bases line up with TRBD1. CDR3 length equals 15 residues. Unmatched junction bases numbered 10, after V lost 4 bases and J lost 8 bases. CDR1 is LNHDA and CDR2 is SQIVND in the germline V gene (reference sequence). CDR3 residues: CASSSGGQDWEPQHF. CDR3 sequence (DNA): TGTGCCAGTAGTAGTGGGGGACAGGATTGGGAGCCCCAGCATTTT.

The chain is built from TRBV7-9 and TRBJ2-1; 10 bases map to TRBD2. The ends lost 5 bases at V and 2 bases at J; junction bases unmatched: 6. The CDR3 is made up of 16 amino acids. Germline assignment: CDR1 SEHNR and CDR2 FQNEAQ (reference sequence). The CDR3 loop reads CASSLTSGGAYNEQFF. The CDR3 DNA reads as TGTGCCAGCAGCCTAACCAGCGGGGGGGCCTACAATGAGCAGTTCTTC. The variable domain in full, with the rest retrieved from reference TRBV7-9 and TRBJ2-1, is DTGVSQNPRHKITKRGQNVTFRCDPISEHNRLYWYRQTLGQGPEFLTYFQNEAQLEKSRLLSDRFSAERPKGSFSTLEIQRTEQGDSAMYLCASSLTSGGAYNEQFFGPGTRLTVL.

This clone was picked up one time. The V and J genes are TRBV5-1 and TRBJ1-2, with TRBD1 identical over 10 bases. This CDR3 spans 15 amino acids. CDR1 SGHRS and CDR2 YFSETQ come from the germline V gene. Trimming at V came to 5 bases and at J to 6 bases, leaving 10 bases not matched to a gene. The CDR3 DNA reads TGCGCCAGCAGGGTTCCGGACAGGGGGTCAGATGGCTACACCTTC. Protein product: CASRVPDRGSDGYTF.

The sample holds a few counts of this clone. This chain links TRBV25-1 with TRBJ2-3; D perhaps matches TRBD1 (6 bases). The germline CDR1 and CDR2 sequences are MGHDK and SYGVNS. The CDR3 runs to 13 residues. V was trimmed by 4 bases and J by 4 bases, leaving 9 bases between them. The CDR3 spells CASSVGGPDTQYF. CDR3 DNA: TGTGCCAGCAGTGTTGGGGGCCCAGATACGCAGTATTTT.

The rearrangement uses TRBV28 and TRBJ1-2, with 7 bases identical to TRBD1. V was pared by 6 bases and J by 3 bases, with 4 bases of the junction left unmatched. This CDR3 is 13 amino acids long. The germline V gene encodes CDR1 MDHEN and CDR2 SYDVKM. Written as DNA, the CDR3 is TGTGCCAGCAGGACAGGGTACGACTATGGCTACACCTTC. Protein product: CASRTGYDYGYTF.

The chain's CDR3 is CAIKEGQAINYGYTF. CDR3 DNA sequence: TGTGCCATCAAGGAGGGGCAGGCTATAAACTATGGCTACACCTTC. This chain connects TRBV10-3 to TRBJ1-2, with D tentatively TRBD1 (5 bases). Trimming cost V 7 bases and J 2 bases, with 17 bases left between them. In germline, CDR1 is ENHRY, CDR2 SYGVKD. The CDR3 has 15 residues.